This TCR beta chain was sequenced for a study of CD8+ T cells in alopecia areata. Trimming cost V 1 base and J 4 bases; bases outside gene matches: 8. Germline assignment: CDR1 LGHNA and CDR2 YNLKQL (reference sequence). This CDR3 comprises 18 residues. Separation of pooled cutaneous lymph node cells was by sorting with CD4, CD8alpha, NKG2D, NKG2ACE and other markers. Points on this clone: Each gene name is a mouse one. Read data end 4 residues before the CDR3 end; the end is taken from the germline J gene.

After isolation, RNA underwent reverse transcription to generate cDNA as the sequencing template. TCRdb's copy holds only in-frame clones and misses some; the assay was immunoSEQ multiplex PCR. This sample has 250,000 or so clones, each found more than once. The source of this sequence is a C3H/HeJ mouse with alopecia areata. Mice of this strain are of MHC haplotype H2-k. Sample: CD4+ T cells sorted from a lymph node. V gene TRBV5 combines with J gene TRBJ2-1; 12 nucleotides align to TRBD2. The CDR3 DNA, read in part, is TGTGCCAGCAGCCAAGGGAGGACTGGGGGGGATTATTATGCT. It is translated as CASSQGRTGGDYYA. The CDR3 as a whole reads CASSQGRTGGDYYAEQFF.